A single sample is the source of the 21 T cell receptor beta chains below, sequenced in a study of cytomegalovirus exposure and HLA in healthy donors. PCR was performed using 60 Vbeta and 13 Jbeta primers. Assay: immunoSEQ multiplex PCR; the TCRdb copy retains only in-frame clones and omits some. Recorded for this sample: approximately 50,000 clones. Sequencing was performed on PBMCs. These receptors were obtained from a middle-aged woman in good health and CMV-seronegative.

The CDR3 region is CASSVQGAHYGYTF. CDR3 in DNA: TGTGCCAGCAGCGTACAGGGGGCTCACTATGGCTACACCTTC. The chain couples TRBV9 to TRBJ1-2, with 8 bases fitting TRBD1. The V gene end was trimmed by 1 base and the J gene end by 3 bases; junction bases not matched to a gene: 2. Germline V gene sequence: CDR1 SGDLS, CDR2 YYNGEE. This CDR3 comprises 14 residues.

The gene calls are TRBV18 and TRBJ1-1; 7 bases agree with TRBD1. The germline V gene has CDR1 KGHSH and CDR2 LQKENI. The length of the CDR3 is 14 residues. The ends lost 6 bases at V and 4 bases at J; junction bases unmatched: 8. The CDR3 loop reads CASSPTGKSTEAFF. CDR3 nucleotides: TGTGCCAGCTCGCCGACAGGGAAAAGCACTGAAGCTTTCTTT.

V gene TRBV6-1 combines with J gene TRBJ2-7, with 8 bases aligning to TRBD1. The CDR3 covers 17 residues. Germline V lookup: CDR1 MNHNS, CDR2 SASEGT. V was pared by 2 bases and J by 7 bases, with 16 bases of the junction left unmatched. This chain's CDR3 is CASSELGIGQGAGEQYF. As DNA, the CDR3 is TGTGCCAGCAGTGAACTCGGGATAGGCCAGGGGGCAGGAGAGCAGTACTTC.

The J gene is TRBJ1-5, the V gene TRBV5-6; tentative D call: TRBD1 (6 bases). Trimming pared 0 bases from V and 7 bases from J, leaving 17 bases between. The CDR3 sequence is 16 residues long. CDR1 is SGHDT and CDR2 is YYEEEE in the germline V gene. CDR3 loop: CASSLASGEGQQPQHF. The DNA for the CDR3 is TGTGCCAGCAGCTTGGCCTCAGGGGAAGGTCAACAGCCCCAGCATTTT.

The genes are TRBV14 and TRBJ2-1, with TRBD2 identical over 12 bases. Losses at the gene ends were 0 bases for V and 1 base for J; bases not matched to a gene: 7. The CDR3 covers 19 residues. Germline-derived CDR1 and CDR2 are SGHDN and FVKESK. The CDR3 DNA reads TGTGCCAGCAGCCAAGAGGGGGCGACTAGCGGGAGATCCTACAATGAGCAGTTCTTC. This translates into CASSQEGATSGRSYNEQFF. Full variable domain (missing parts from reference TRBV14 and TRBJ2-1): EAGVTQFPSHSVIEKGQTVTLRCDPISGHDNLYWYRRVMGKEIKFLLHFVKESKQDESGMPNNRFLAERTGGTYSTLKVQPAELEDSGVYFCASSQEGATSGRSYNEQFFGPGTRLTVL.

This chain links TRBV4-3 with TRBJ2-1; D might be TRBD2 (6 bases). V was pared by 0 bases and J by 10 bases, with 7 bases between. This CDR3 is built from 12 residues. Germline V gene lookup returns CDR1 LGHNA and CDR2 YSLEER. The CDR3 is CASSQDRGEQFF. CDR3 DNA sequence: TGCGCCAGCAGCCAAGATCGGGGGGAGCAGTTCTTC.

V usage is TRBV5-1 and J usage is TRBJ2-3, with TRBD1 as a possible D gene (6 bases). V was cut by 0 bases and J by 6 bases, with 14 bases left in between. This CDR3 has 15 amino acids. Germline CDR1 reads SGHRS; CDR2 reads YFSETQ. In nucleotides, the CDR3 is TGCGCCAGCAGCTTGGCGGCAGGGGTACCCGATACGCAGTATTTT. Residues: CASSLAAGVPDTQYF.

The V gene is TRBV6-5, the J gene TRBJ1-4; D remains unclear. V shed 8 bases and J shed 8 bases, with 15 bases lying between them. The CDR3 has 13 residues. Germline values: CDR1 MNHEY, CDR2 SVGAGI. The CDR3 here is CASRRPNGEKLFF. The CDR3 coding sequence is TGTGCCAGCCGTAGGCCTAACGGGGAAAAACTGTTTTTT.

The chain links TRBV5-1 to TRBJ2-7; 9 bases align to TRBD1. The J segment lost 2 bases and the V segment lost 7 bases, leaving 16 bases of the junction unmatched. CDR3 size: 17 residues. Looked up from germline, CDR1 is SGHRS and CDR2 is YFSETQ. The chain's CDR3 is CASAGTGRGFSAYEQYF. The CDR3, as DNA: TGCGCCAGCGCCGGGACAGGGCGTGGATTCAGCGCCTACGAGCAGTACTTC.

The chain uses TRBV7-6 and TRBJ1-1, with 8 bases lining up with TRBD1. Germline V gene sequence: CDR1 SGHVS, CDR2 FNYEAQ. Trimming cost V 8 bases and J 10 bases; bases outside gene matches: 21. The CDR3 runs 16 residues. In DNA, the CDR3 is TGTGCCAGCTCTCCTAGGGCTGGCCAGGGGGCAACGGGAGCTTTCTTT. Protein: CASSPRAGQGATGAFF.

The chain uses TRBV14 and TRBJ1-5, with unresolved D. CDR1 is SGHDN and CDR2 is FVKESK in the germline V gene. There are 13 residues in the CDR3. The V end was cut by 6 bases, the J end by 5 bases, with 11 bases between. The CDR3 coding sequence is TGTGCCAGCAGTCCCAGACAAGATCAGCCCCAGCATTTT. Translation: CASSPRQDQPQHF.

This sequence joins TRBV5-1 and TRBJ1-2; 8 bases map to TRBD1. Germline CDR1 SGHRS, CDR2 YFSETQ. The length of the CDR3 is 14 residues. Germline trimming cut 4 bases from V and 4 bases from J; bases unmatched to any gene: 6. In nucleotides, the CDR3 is TGCGCCAGCAGCCCACCGGGACAGGCCTATGGCTACACCTTC. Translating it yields CASSPPGQAYGYTF.

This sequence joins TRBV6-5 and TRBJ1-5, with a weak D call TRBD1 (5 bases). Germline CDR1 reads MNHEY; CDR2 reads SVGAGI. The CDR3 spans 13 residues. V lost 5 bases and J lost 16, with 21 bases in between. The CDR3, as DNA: TGTGCCAGCAGTCGAATAGGGTCGACAGACCTCCATTTT. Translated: CASSRIGSTDLHF.

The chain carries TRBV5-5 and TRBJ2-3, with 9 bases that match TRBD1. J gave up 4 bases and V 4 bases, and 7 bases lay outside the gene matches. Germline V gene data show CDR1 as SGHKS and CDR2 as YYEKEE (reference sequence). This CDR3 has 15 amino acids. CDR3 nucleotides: TGTGCCAGCAGCCTCTCCCGGACAGGGGCAGATACGCAGTATTTT. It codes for CASSLSRTGADTQYF.

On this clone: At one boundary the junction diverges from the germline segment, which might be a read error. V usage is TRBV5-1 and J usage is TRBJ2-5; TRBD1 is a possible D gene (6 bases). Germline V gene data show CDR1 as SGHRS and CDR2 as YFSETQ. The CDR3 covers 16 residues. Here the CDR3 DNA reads TGCGCCAGCAGCAGCGGACAGACAATTGCCCAAGAGAACCAGTACTTC. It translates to CASSSGQTIAQENQYF. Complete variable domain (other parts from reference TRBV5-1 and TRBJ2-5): KAGVTQTPRYLIKTRGQQVTLSCSPISGHRSVSWYQQTPGQGLQFLFEYFSETQRNKGNFPGRFSGRQFSNSRSEMNVSTLELGDSALYLCASSSGQTIAQENQYFGPGTRLLVL.

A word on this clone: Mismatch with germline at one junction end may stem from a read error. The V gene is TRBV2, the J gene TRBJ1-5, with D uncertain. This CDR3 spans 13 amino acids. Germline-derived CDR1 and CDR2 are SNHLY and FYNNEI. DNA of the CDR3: TGTGCCAGCAGTGTATGGGCCAATCAGCACCAGCATTTT. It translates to CASSVWANQHQHF.

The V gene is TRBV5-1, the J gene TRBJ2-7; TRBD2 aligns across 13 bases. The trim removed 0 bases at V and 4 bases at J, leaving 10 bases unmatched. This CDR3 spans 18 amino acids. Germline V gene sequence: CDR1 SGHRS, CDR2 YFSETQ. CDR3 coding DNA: TGCGCCAGCAGCTTGGGCACTAGCGGGAGGGGGACTGGATACGAGCAGTACTTC. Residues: CASSLGTSGRGTGYEQYF.

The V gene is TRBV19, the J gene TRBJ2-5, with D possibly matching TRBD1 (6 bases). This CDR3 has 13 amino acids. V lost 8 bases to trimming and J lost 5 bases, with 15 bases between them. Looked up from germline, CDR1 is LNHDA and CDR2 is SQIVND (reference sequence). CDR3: CASSQVDSETQYF. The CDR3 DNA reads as TGTGCCAGTTCACAGGTGGACAGCGAGACCCAGTACTTC. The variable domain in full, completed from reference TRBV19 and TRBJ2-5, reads DGGITQSPKYLFRKEGQNVTLSCEQNLNHDAMYWYRQDPGQGLRLIYYSQIVNDFQKGDIAEGYSVSREKKESFPLTVTSAQKNPTAFYLCASSQVDSETQYFGPGTRLLVL.

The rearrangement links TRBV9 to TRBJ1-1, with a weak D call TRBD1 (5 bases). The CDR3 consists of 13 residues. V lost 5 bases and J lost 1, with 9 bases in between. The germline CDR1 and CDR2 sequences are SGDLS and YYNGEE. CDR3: CASSPGGNTEAFF. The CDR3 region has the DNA TGTGCCAGCAGTCCCGGGGGGAACACTGAAGCTTTCTTT.

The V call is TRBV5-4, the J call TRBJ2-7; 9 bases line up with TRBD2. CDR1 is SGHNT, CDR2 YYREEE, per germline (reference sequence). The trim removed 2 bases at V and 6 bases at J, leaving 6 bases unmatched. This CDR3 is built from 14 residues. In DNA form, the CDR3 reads TGTGCCAGCAGCTTCTTGGGAGCGGGGGGCGAGCAGTACTTC. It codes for CASSFLGAGGEQYF.

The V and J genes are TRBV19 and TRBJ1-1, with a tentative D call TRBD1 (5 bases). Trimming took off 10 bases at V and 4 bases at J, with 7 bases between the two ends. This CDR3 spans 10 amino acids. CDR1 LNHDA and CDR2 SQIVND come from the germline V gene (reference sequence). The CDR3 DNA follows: TGTGCCACGGGGGGCACTGAAGCTTTCTTT. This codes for CATGGTEAFF.